One sample yielded the 27 T cell receptor beta chains listed below, sequenced in a study of blood T cell repertoires in COVID-19. TCRdb's copy holds only in-frame clones and misses some; the assay was immunoSEQ multiplex PCR. The sample records about 110,000 clones, about 79% being singletons. Sequenced material: peripheral blood. Every receptor here comes from a man older than 75 with COVID-19, enrolled during active disease.

The V call is TRBV5-1, the J call TRBJ1-6, with 8 nucleotides matching TRBD1. CDR3 length: 15 amino acids. Germline CDR1 is SGHRS and CDR2 is YFSETQ. Losses at the gene ends were 1 base for V and 10 bases for J; bases not matched to a gene: 7. CDR3 amino acids: CASSLNGQGGSPLHF. As DNA, the CDR3 is TGCGCCAGCAGCTTGAATGGACAGGGAGGATCACCCCTCCACTTT.

This chain links TRBV6-5 with TRBJ2-7, with a tentative D call TRBD2 (5 bases). The V end was cut by 5 bases, the J end by 5 bases, with 13 bases between. Per the germline V gene, CDR1 is MNHEY and CDR2 is SVGAGI. This CDR3 is 13 amino acids long. The CDR3 region is CASSRTRSDEQYF. CDR3 in DNA: TGTGCCAGCAGTCGAACTAGGTCTGACGAGCAGTACTTC.

The chain recombines TRBV12-3 or TRBV12-4 with TRBJ2-7; D unclear. The V end was cut by 6 bases, the J end by 5 bases, with 14 bases between. The CDR3 length is 13 residues. CDR3 in DNA: TGTGCCAGCAGAAGAGGCAGATTAGACGAGCAGTACTTC. This encodes CASRRGRLDEQYF.

V gene TRBV3-1 (or the pseudogene TRBV3-2) combines with J gene TRBJ2-1; D gene ambiguous. V was cut by 4 bases and J by 7 bases, with 11 bases left in between. Germline V gene lookup returns CDR1 LGHDT and CDR2 YNNKEL (reference sequence). The CDR3 runs 13 residues. CDR3 region: CASSLSGLNEQFF. The CDR3 DNA is TGTGCCAGCAGCCTCTCGGGTTTGAATGAGCAGTTCTTC.

The J gene is TRBJ2-1, the V gene TRBV10-2; possible D gene TRBD2, 7 bases. Germline V gene data show CDR1 as WSHSY and CDR2 as SAAADI. The CDR3 spans 15 residues. V shed 10 bases and J shed 8 bases, with 24 bases lying between them. The CDR3 region has the DNA TGCGCCACCATGGTACGGGGGGCTTTTCGGGATGAGCAGTTCTTC. Its protein is CATMVRGAFRDEQFF.

This chain connects TRBV30 to TRBJ1-6, with 7 bases fitting TRBD1. Germline V gene data show CDR1 as GTSNPN and CDR2 as SVGIG (reference sequence). V lost 2 bases and J lost 7; bases outside the gene matches: 8. The CDR3 spans 15 residues. Here the CDR3 DNA reads TGTGCCTGGAGTATGTGGGCAGGGGGAAATTCACCCCTCCACTTT. Its translation: CAWSMWAGGNSPLHF.

As DNA, the CDR3 is TGTGCCAGCAGTTCCCGACTAGTCCCAGATACGCAGTATTTT. It encodes CASSSRLVPDTQYF. The V gene is TRBV27, the J gene TRBJ2-3, with TRBD2 as a possible D gene (6 bases). The V and J ends lost 4 bases and 4 bases respectively, with 12 bases between them. Germline V gene data show CDR1 as MNHEY and CDR2 as SMNVEV (reference sequence). This CDR3 is 14 amino acids long.

The CDR3 nucleotides read TGCAGCTACTCCGGGACAGACCTATACAATGAGCAGTTCTTC. It codes for CSYSGTDLYNEQFF. This chain connects TRBV29-1 to TRBJ2-1; 7 bases fit TRBD1. The CDR3 is 14 residues long. CDR1 is SQVTM and CDR2 is ANQGSEA in the germline V gene. V shed 8 bases, J shed 4 bases, and the junction held 11 bases outside the gene matches.

This clone was counted between two and nine times. The gene calls are TRBV9 and TRBJ2-1; TRBD2 aligns across 11 bases. The germline V gene encodes CDR1 SGDLS and CDR2 YYNGEE. This CDR3 has 18 amino acids. The V gene end was trimmed by 4 bases and the J gene end by 0 bases; junction bases not matched to a gene: 9. This CDR3 reads CASSHGLAGSSSYNEQFF. The CDR3 bases are TGTGCCAGCAGCCACGGACTAGCGGGTTCTAGCTCCTACAATGAGCAGTTCTTC.

The gene calls are TRBV5-1 and TRBJ2-5; 8 positions agree with TRBD1. The V gene's germline CDR1 is SGHRS and CDR2 YFSETQ. The CDR3 loop spans 13 amino acids. V trimming: 5 bases; J trimming: 4 bases; junction bases outside the gene matches: 4. The CDR3, as DNA: TGCGCCAGCAGAGACGGGACAGGAGAGACCCAGTACTTC. Its translation is CASRDGTGETQYF.

The chain links TRBV5-1 to TRBJ2-5; the D is unclear. V dropped 2 bases and J dropped 2 bases, with 7 bases sitting between them. Germline lookup yields CDR1 SGHRS and CDR2 YFSETQ. The CDR3 runs 13 residues. In DNA, the CDR3 is TGCGCCAGCAGCTTCGGAGATCAAGAGACCCAGTACTTC. Its protein product is CASSFGDQETQYF. The full variable domain, rest sourced from reference TRBV5-1 and TRBJ2-5, is KAGVTQTPRYLIKTRGQQVTLSCSPISGHRSVSWYQQTPGQGLQFLFEYFSETQRNKGNFPGRFSGRQFSNSRSEMNVSTLELGDSALYLCASSFGDQETQYFGPGTRLLVL.

The chain recombines TRBV2 with TRBJ1-4; 10 nucleotides align to TRBD1. In germline, CDR1 is SNHLY, CDR2 FYNNEI. J gave up 3 bases and V 5 bases, and 3 bases lay outside the gene matches. This CDR3 has 15 amino acids. The DNA for the CDR3 is TGTGCCAGCAGTCCCGGGACAGGGGCTAATGAAAAACTGTTTTTT. As protein: CASSPGTGANEKLFF.

This clone was recorded once. The genes are TRBV28 and TRBJ1-5; TRBD1 matches 7 bases. Germline V gives CDR1 MDHEN, CDR2 SYDVKM. V lost 8 bases to trimming and J lost 9 bases; unmatched junction nucleotides: 13. The CDR3 is 14 amino acids. CDR3 bases: TGTGCCAGCCAAGAGACAGGGTTAAAGGGGCCCCAGCATTTT. This encodes CASQETGLKGPQHF. The variable domain in full, completed from reference TRBV28 and TRBJ1-5, reads DVKVTQSSRYLVKRTGEKVFLECVQDMDHENMFWYRQDPGLGLRLIYFSYDVKMKEKGDIPEGYSVSREKKERFSLILESASTNQTSMYLCASQETGLKGPQHFGDGTRLSIL.

The chain links TRBV2 to TRBJ1-2; tentatively, D is TRBD1 (6 bases). The CDR3 has 16 amino acids. Germline CDR1 reads SNHLY; CDR2 reads FYNNEI. V gave up 0 bases and J gave up 7 bases, with 18 bases separating them. This CDR3 reads CASSEAGSDRSSGYTF. The CDR3 DNA reads TGTGCCAGCAGTGAAGCGGGATCAGACAGGTCCAGTGGCTACACCTTC.

The chain links TRBV15 to TRBJ1-2; 7 nucleotides align to TRBD1. Germline V gene data show CDR1 as LNHNV and CDR2 as YYDKDF (reference sequence). The V and J ends lost 1 base and 5 bases, in that order; junction bases with no gene match: 7. This CDR3 is built from 15 residues. The CDR3 DNA is TGTGCCACCAGCAGAGTAGGGGGCGGTTTATATGGCTACACCTTC. This gives the protein CATSRVGGGLYGYTF.

The rearrangement uses TRBV19 and TRBJ2-3; 8 bases line up with TRBD2. V dropped 6 bases and J dropped 1; count of bases not matched to a gene: 0. The CDR3 length is 13 residues. Germline assignment: CDR1 LNHDA and CDR2 SQIVND (reference sequence). The CDR3 DNA reads as TGTGCCAGTAGGACTAGCGGCACAGATACGCAGTATTTT. The encoded protein is CASRTSGTDTQYF.

The V and J genes are TRBV5-1 and TRBJ2-1, with 7 nucleotides matching TRBD1. Germline V gene sequence: CDR1 SGHRS, CDR2 YFSETQ. V shed 2 bases and J 7 bases; nucleotides not matched to a gene: 3. The CDR3 loop spans 13 amino acids. CDR3 amino acids: CASSFTTGNEQFF. The CDR3 nucleotides read TGCGCCAGCAGCTTTACGACAGGGAATGAGCAGTTCTTC.

The sample holds one count of this clone. The chain is built from TRBV7-9 and TRBJ2-7, with TRBD1 identical over 7 bases. J was trimmed by 4 bases and V by 4 bases; bases with no gene match: 4. The CDR3 loop spans 13 amino acids. CDR1 is SEHNR, CDR2 FQNEAQ, per germline (reference sequence). The CDR3 is CASSSGQFYEQYF. DNA for the CDR3: TGTGCCAGCAGCTCGGGACAGTTTTACGAGCAGTACTTC. The full variable domain, rest sourced from reference TRBV7-9 and TRBJ2-7, is DTGVSQNPRHKITKRGQNVTFRCDPISEHNRLYWYRQTLGQGPEFLTYFQNEAQLEKSRLLSDRFSAERPKGSFSTLEIQRTEQGDSAMYLCASSSGQFYEQYFGPGTRLTVT.

V is TRBV6-5 and J is TRBJ2-5; 7 bases agree with TRBD1. The CDR3 has 13 residues. Unmatched junction bases numbered 7, after V lost 7 bases and J lost 5 bases. Germline V gives CDR1 MNHEY, CDR2 SVGAGI. In DNA form, the CDR3 reads TGTGCCAGCACTCAAGGGGGCCAGGAGACCCAGTACTTC. Translating gives CASTQGGQETQYF.

This clone turned up a few times. The DNA of the CDR3 is TGTGCCAGTATAGATGCGGGAGGCCCGGCTTCGACCCAGTACTTC. It is translated as CASIDAGGPASTQYF. J is TRBJ2-5 and V is TRBV19; 8 bases agree with TRBD2. The junction had 14 bases not matched to a gene; V was cut back by 7 bases and J by 7 bases. CDR3 length: 15 amino acids. Germline CDR1 is LNHDA and CDR2 is SQIVND (reference sequence).

This clone occurred once. The chain is built from TRBV5-1 and TRBJ2-3; D is ambiguous. Per the germline V gene, CDR1 is SGHRS and CDR2 is YFSETQ. The CDR3 loop spans 14 amino acids. The V end lost 0 bases, the J end lost 3 bases, and 8 bases lay between the germline ends. The CDR3 DNA is TGCGCCAGCAGCTTGGCCGCCAGAACAGATACGCAGTATTTT. It translates to CASSLAARTDTQYF.

The rearrangement uses TRBV19 and TRBJ2-7; 9 bases match TRBD1. The CDR3 has 15 residues. Germline V gene data show CDR1 as LNHDA and CDR2 as SQIVND (reference sequence). The V gene end was trimmed by 3 bases and the J gene end by 2 bases; junction bases not matched to a gene: 5. CDR3 region: CASSISGQGTYEQYF. The CDR3 coding sequence is TGTGCCAGTAGTATTTCGGGACAGGGTACCTACGAGCAGTACTTC.

The CDR3 nucleotides read TGTGCCAGCTCACCACCCTCCTCCTACGAGCAGTACTTC. Its protein is CASSPPSSYEQYF. This chain uses TRBV18 with TRBJ2-7; D uncertain. Per the germline V gene, CDR1 is KGHSH and CDR2 is LQKENI. Trimming removed 0 bases from V and 0 bases from J, with 3 bases in between. The length of the CDR3 is 13 residues.

This clone was counted a few times. This chain connects TRBV4-3 to TRBJ2-1; 11 bases line up with TRBD2. V shed 0 bases, J shed 7 bases, and the junction held 17 bases outside the gene matches. Germline-derived CDR1 and CDR2 are LGHNA and YSLEER. The CDR3 sequence is 20 residues long. The CDR3 here is CASSQDRLGSGRERQNEQFF. The CDR3 nucleotides read TGCGCCAGCAGCCAAGACAGGCTAGGTAGCGGGAGGGAGAGGCAGAATGAGCAGTTCTTC.

The chain employs TRBV7-2 and TRBJ2-7; 7 nucleotides match TRBD2. Trimming at V came to 5 bases and at J to 0 bases, leaving 7 bases not matched to a gene. The germline CDR1 and CDR2 sequences are SGHTA and FQGNSA. The CDR3 sequence is 15 residues long. The DNA for the CDR3 is TGTGCCAGCAGCCCCTCTAGCGGTCGCTCCTACGAGCAGTACTTC. Protein: CASSPSSGRSYEQYF.

V usage is TRBV7-9 and J usage is TRBJ2-7; possibly TRBD2 for D (6 bases). The CDR3 length is 14 residues. CDR1 is SEHNR and CDR2 is FQNEAQ in the germline V gene (reference sequence). The V end was cut by 2 bases, the J end by 5 bases, with 13 bases between. The CDR3 sequence: CASSLQEGRHEQYF. Here the CDR3 DNA reads TGTGCCAGCAGCTTACAGGAGGGCCGGCACGAGCAGTACTTC.

The chain uses TRBV27 and TRBJ2-1; D gene uncertain. Germline lookup yields CDR1 MNHEY and CDR2 SMNVEV (reference sequence). The CDR3 totals 16 residues. Trimming removed 7 bases at V and 3 bases at J, with 19 bases between. The CDR3 sequence is CASTPQTGGVYNEQFF. The CDR3 DNA reads as TGTGCCAGCACCCCGCAGACTGGCGGAGTCTACAATGAGCAGTTCTTC.